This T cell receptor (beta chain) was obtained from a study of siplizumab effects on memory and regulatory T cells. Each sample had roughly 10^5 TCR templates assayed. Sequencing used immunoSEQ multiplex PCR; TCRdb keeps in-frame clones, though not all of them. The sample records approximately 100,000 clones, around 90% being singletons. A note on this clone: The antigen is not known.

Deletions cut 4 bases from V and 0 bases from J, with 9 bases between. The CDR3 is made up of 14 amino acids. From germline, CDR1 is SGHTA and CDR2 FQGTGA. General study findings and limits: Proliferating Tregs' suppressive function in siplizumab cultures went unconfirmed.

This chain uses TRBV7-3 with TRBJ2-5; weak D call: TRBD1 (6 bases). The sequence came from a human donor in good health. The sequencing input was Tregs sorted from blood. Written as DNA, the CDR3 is TGTGCCAGCAGCTCTCGGACAGACCAAGAGACCCAGTACTTC. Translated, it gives CASSSRTDQETQYF.